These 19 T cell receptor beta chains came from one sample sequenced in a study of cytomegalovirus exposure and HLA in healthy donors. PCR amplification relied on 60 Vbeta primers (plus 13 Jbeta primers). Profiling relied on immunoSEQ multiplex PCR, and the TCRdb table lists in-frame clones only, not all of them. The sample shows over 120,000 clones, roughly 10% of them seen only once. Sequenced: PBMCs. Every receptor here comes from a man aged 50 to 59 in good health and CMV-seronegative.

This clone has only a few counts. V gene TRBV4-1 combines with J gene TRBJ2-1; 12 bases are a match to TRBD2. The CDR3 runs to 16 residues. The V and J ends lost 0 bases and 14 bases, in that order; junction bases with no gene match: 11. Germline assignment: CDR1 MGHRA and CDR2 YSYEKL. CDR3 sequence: CASSQDLMLAGGRKFF. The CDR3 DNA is TGCGCCAGCAGCCAAGATCTAATGCTAGCGGGAGGGCGAAAGTTCTTC.

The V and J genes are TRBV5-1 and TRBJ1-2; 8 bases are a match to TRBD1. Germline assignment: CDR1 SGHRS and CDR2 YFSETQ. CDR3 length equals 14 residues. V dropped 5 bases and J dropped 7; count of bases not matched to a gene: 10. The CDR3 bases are TGCGCCAGCAGGGCATCCCAGGGGGCCGGTGGCTACACCTTC. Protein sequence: CASRASQGAGGYTF.

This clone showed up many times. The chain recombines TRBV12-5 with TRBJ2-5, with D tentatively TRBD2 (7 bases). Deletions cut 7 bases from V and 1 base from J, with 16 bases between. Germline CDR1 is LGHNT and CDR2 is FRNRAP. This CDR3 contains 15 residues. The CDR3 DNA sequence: TGTGCTAGTGCCCCGGGGGGCGCCGGCCAAGAGACCCAGTACTTC. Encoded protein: CASAPGGAGQETQYF.

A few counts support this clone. CDR3 loop: CASSATSLTGELFF. DNA of the CDR3: TGTGCCAGCAGTGCGACTAGTCTTACCGGGGAGCTGTTTTTT. This rearrangement joins TRBV6-1 to TRBJ2-2; weak D call: TRBD2 (6 bases). CDR3 length: 14 amino acids. V lost 4 bases to trimming and J lost 5 bases, with 11 bases between them. Germline assignment: CDR1 MNHNS and CDR2 SASEGT.

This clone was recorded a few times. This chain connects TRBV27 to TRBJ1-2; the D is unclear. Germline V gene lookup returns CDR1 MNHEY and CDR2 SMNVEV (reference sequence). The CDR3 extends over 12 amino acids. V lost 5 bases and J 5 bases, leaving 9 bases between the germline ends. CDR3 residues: CASSTLGYGYTF. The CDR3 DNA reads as TGTGCCAGCAGTACCCTCGGTTATGGCTACACCTTC.

CDR3 residues: CAIGSGSSTDTQYF. CDR3 nucleotide sequence: TGCGCCATCGGTAGCGGATCTAGCACAGATACGCAGTATTTT. V usage is TRBV5-1 and J usage is TRBJ2-3, with a possible D match to TRBD2 (6 bases). CDR1 is SGHRS, CDR2 YFSETQ, per germline. The V end was cut by 9 bases, the J end by 0 bases, with 14 bases between. The CDR3 has 14 amino acids.

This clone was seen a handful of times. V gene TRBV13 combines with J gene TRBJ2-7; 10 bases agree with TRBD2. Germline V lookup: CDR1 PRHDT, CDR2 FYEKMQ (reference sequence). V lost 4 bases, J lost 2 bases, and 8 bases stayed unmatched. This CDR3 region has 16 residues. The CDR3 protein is CASSSFPSGSTYEQYF. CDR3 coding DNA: TGTGCCAGCAGCTCCTTCCCTAGCGGGAGTACCTACGAGCAGTACTTC.

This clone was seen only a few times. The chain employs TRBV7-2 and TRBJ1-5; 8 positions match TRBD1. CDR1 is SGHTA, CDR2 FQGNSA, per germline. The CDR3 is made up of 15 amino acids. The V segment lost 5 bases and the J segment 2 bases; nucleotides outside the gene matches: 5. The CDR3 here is CASSPQTGGNQPQHF. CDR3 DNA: TGTGCCAGCAGCCCTCAGACAGGGGGCAATCAGCCCCAGCATTTT.

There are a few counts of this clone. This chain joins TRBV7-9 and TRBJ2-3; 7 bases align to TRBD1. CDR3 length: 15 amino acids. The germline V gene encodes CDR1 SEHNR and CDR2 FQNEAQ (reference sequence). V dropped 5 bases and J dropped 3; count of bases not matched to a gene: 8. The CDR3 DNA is TGTGCCAGCAGCCTAGACAGGGTCGGGACAGATACGCAGTATTTT. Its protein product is CASSLDRVGTDTQYF.

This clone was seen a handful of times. The CDR3 sequence: CASSPRQGESNQPQHF. The CDR3 nucleotides are TGTGCCAGCTCCCCAAGACAGGGGGAGAGCAATCAGCCCCAGCATTTT. The V and J genes are TRBV18 and TRBJ1-5, with 9 bases fitting TRBD1. V gave up 6 bases and J gave up 1 base; unmatched junction bases: 7. Germline CDR1 KGHSH, CDR2 LQKENI. The CDR3 loop spans 16 amino acids.

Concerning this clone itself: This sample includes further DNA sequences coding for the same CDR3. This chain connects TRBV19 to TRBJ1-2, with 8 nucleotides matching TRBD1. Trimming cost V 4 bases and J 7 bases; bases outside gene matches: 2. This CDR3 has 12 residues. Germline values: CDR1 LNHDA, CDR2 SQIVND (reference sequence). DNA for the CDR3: TGTGCCAGTAGTACAGGGGGCGGTGGCTACACCTTC. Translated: CASSTGGGGYTF. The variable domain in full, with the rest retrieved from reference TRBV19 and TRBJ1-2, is DGGITQSPKYLFRKEGQNVTLSCEQNLNHDAMYWYRQDPGQGLRLIYYSQIVNDFQKGDIAEGYSVSREKKESFPLTVTSAQKNPTAFYLCASSTGGGGYTFGSGTRLTVV.

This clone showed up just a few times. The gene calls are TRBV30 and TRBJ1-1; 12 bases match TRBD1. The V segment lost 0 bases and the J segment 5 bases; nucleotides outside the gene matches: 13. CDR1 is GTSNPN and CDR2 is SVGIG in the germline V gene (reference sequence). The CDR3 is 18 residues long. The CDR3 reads CAWSVLRGTGGGGTEAFF. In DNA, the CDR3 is TGTGCCTGGAGTGTACTGCGCGGGACAGGGGGCGGAGGGACTGAAGCTTTCTTT. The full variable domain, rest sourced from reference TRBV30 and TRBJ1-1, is SQTIHQWPATLVQPVGSPLSLECTVEGTSNPNLYWYRQAAGRGLQLLFYSVGIGQISSEVPQNLSASRPQDRQFILSSKKLLLSDSGFYLCAWSVLRGTGGGGTEAFFGQGTRLTVV.

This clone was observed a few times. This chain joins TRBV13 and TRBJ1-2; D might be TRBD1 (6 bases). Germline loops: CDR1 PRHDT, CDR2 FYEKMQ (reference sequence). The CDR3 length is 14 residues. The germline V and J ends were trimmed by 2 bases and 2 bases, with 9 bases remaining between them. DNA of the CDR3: TGTGCCAGCAGCTTAAACAGGGAAAACTATGGCTACACCTTC. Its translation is CASSLNRENYGYTF.

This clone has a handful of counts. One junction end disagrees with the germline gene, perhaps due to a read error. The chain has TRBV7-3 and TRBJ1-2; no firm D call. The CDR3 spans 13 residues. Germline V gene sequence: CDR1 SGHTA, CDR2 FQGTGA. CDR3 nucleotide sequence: TGTGCCAGAAGCTTAAGAGGCAGCTATGGCTACACCTTC. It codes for CARSLRGSYGYTF.

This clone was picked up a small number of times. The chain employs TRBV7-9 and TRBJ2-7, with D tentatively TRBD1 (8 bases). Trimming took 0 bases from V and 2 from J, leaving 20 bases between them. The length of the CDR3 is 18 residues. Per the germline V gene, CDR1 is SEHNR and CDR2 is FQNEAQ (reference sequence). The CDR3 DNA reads TGTGCCAGCAGCTTAGCGGGGGGGACAGGAGGAGAAACCTACGAGCAGTACTTC. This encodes CASSLAGGTGGETYEQYF. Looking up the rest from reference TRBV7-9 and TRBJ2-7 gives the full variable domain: DTGVSQNPRHKITKRGQNVTFRCDPISEHNRLYWYRQTLGQGPEFLTYFQNEAQLEKSRLLSDRFSAERPKGSFSTLEIQRTEQGDSAMYLCASSLAGGTGGETYEQYFGPGTRLTVT.

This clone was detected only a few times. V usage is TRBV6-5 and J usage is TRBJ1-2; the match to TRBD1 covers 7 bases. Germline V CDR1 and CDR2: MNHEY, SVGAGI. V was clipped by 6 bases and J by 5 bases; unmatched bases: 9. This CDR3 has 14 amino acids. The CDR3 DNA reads TGTGCCAGCAGGGAGACAGGGCAGAGGTATGGCTACACCTTC. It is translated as CASRETGQRYGYTF.

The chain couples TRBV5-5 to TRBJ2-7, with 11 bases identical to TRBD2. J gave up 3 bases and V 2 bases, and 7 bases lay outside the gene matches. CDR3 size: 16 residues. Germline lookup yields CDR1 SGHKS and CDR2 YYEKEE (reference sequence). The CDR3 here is CASSFGGTSGIYEQYF. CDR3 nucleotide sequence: TGTGCCAGCAGCTTCGGCGGGACTAGCGGAATCTACGAGCAGTACTTC.

CDR3 sequence: CASSARTGQADTQYF. CDR3 DNA sequence: TGTGCCAGCAGCGCCCGGACAGGGCAAGCAGATACGCAGTATTTT. The chain recombines TRBV7-9 with TRBJ2-3; 8 bases fit TRBD1. CDR1 and CDR2 (germline): SEHNR, FQNEAQ (reference sequence). This CDR3 has 15 amino acids. After removal of 5 bases from V and 4 bases from J, the junction contained 8 bases not matched to a gene. Supplemented by reference TRBV7-9 and TRBJ2-3, the full variable domain reads DTGVSQNPRHKITKRGQNVTFRCDPISEHNRLYWYRQTLGQGPEFLTYFQNEAQLEKSRLLSDRFSAERPKGSFSTLEIQRTEQGDSAMYLCASSARTGQADTQYFGPGTRLTVL.

The CDR3 nucleotides read TGTGCCAGCAGCAAGCGGACAGGGGCCGGCGACTATGGCTACACCTTC. Translation: CASSKRTGAGDYGYTF. The chain joins TRBV11-3 to TRBJ1-2; the match to TRBD1 covers 9 bases. CDR1 SGHNT and CDR2 YENEEA come from the germline V gene. V was pared by 5 bases and J by 3 bases, with 10 bases of the junction left unmatched. This CDR3 comprises 16 residues. The full variable domain, in which reference TRBV11-3 and TRBJ1-2 provide the parts outside the CDR3, is EAGVVQSPRYKIIEKKQPVAFWCNPISGHNTLYWYLQNLGQGPELLIRYENEEAVDDSQLPKDRFSAERLKGVDSTLKIQPAELGDSAVYLCASSKRTGAGDYGYTFGSGTRLTVV.